This passage covers 18 T cell receptor beta chains from one sample sequenced in a study of blood T cell repertoires in COVID-19. Measured with immunoSEQ multiplex PCR; TCRdb has only the in-frame clones, and not every one. This sample has about 350,000 clones, with around nine tenths found just once. Material: PBMCs or T cells enriched from blood (not recorded which). The receptors here all came from a woman aged 30 to 39 who had been exposed to COVID-19.

The chain carries TRBV5-5 and TRBJ2-5; 12 bases match TRBD2. Germline V gene sequence: CDR1 SGHKS, CDR2 YYEKEE (reference sequence). This CDR3 contains 15 residues. J was trimmed by 7 bases and V by 3 bases; bases with no gene match: 7. CDR3 amino acids: CASSSRLAGEVTQYF. Here the CDR3 DNA reads TGTGCCAGCAGCTCCAGACTAGCGGGAGAGGTGACCCAGTACTTC.

This clone came up once. The chain links TRBV11-2 to TRBJ2-4; 9 positions agree with TRBD1. CDR1 and CDR2 (germline): SGHAT, FQNNGV. V was clipped by 2 bases and J by 1 base; unmatched bases: 6. CDR3 length: 17 residues. The CDR3 here is CASSLRSTGGAKNIQYF. The CDR3 bases are TGTGCCAGCAGCTTACGGTCGACAGGGGGGGCCAAAAACATTCAGTACTTC.

The chain links TRBV7-2 to TRBJ1-6; 8 bases align to TRBD1. The CDR3 is 14 residues long. J was trimmed by 8 bases and V by 7 bases; bases with no gene match: 7. CDR1 is SGHTA, CDR2 FQGNSA, per germline. Written as DNA, the CDR3 is TGTGCCAGCACCGGCGACAGGGGATATTCACCCCTCCACTTT. Protein: CASTGDRGYSPLHF.

The gene calls are TRBV28 and TRBJ2-7, with 8 nucleotides matching TRBD2. CDR1 and CDR2 (germline): MDHEN, SYDVKM. Germline trimming cut 7 bases from V and 4 bases from J; bases unmatched to any gene: 9. The length of the CDR3 is 14 residues. Here the CDR3 DNA reads TGTGCCAGCACCCCCGGACTAGCCTTTTACGAGCAGTACTTC. Its translation is CASTPGLAFYEQYF. Filled out from reference TRBV28 and TRBJ2-7, the complete variable domain reads DVKVTQSSRYLVKRTGEKVFLECVQDMDHENMFWYRQDPGLGLRLIYFSYDVKMKEKGDIPEGYSVSREKKERFSLILESASTNQTSMYLCASTPGLAFYEQYFGPGTRLTVT.

V and J are TRBV15 and TRBJ2-3, with 8 bases aligning to TRBD1. This CDR3 spans 16 amino acids. Germline V lookup: CDR1 LNHNV, CDR2 YYDKDF (reference sequence). The V segment lost 3 bases and the J segment 1 base; nucleotides outside the gene matches: 6. CDR3 region: CATSREGTGRTDTQYF. The DNA of the CDR3 is TGTGCCACCAGCAGGGAAGGGACAGGACGCACAGATACGCAGTATTTT.

The rearrangement joins TRBV7-3 to TRBJ2-1; D perhaps matches TRBD1 (6 bases). From germline, CDR1 is SGHTA and CDR2 FQGTGA. CDR3 length equals 13 residues. The V end lost 1 base, the J end lost 6 bases, and 7 bases lay between the germline ends. CDR3 residues: CASSLMGANEQFF. The CDR3 nucleotides read TGTGCCAGCAGCTTAATGGGGGCCAATGAGCAGTTCTTC.

This rearrangement joins TRBV27 to TRBJ1-2; TRBD1 matches at 8 bases. The trim removed 8 bases at V and 6 bases at J, leaving 14 bases unmatched. Germline V gene sequence: CDR1 MNHEY, CDR2 SMNVEV (reference sequence). CDR3 length: 15 residues. DNA for the CDR3: TGTGCCAGCCGGCACTTTCAGGGGGCCGGCGATGGCTACACCTTC. The encoded protein is CASRHFQGAGDGYTF.

The rearrangement links TRBV3-1 (or the pseudogene TRBV3-2) to TRBJ1-1, with a tentative D call TRBD1 (5 bases). The CDR3 loop spans 14 amino acids. Deletions cut 1 base from V and 1 base from J, with 7 bases between. Germline values: CDR1 LGHDT, CDR2 YNNKEL (reference sequence). CDR3: CASSQGGGNTEAFF. Here the CDR3 DNA reads TGTGCCAGCAGCCAAGGGGGGGGGAACACTGAAGCTTTCTTT.

The V gene is TRBV7-3, the J gene TRBJ2-1; TRBD1 might be the D (6 bases). Germline V gives CDR1 SGHTA, CDR2 FQGTGA. This CDR3 is built from 15 residues. V lost 5 bases to trimming and J lost 6 bases, with 17 bases between them. DNA for the CDR3: TGTGCCAGCAGCAGCCACAGGGCCCCTACCAATGAGCAGTTCTTC. Its translation: CASSSHRAPTNEQFF.

The chain employs TRBV10-1 and TRBJ2-1, with no clear D. This CDR3 region has 16 residues. The germline V gene encodes CDR1 WNHNN and CDR2 SYGVQD (reference sequence). Between the trimmed V and J ends, which lost 2 bases and 0 bases, there was a span of 11 bases. The DNA for the CDR3 is TGCGCCAGCAGTGAGCTGCTCGCTAGCTCCTACAATGAGCAGTTCTTC. This codes for CASSELLASSYNEQFF.

The V call is TRBV6-6, the J call TRBJ2-7; no clear D. Trimming took off 8 bases at V and 3 bases at J, with 11 bases between the two ends. The length of the CDR3 is 12 residues. Germline V gene lookup returns CDR1 MNHNY and CDR2 SVGAGI (reference sequence). The CDR3 here is CASGGRLYEQYF. The CDR3 DNA is TGTGCCAGCGGTGGCAGACTCTACGAGCAGTACTTC.

The chain couples TRBV5-4 to TRBJ1-4; D call uncertain. V was cut by 0 bases and J by 5 bases, with 11 bases left in between. Germline values: CDR1 SGHNT, CDR2 YYREEE (reference sequence). This CDR3 spans 15 amino acids. The CDR3 DNA follows: TGTGCCAGCAGCTTGGGAGGAACTGGGAATGAAAAACTGTTTTTT. Translated, it gives CASSLGGTGNEKLFF.

V gene TRBV28 combines with J gene TRBJ1-2, with D possibly TRBD1 on 6 matching bases. Trimming removed 6 bases from V and 8 bases from J, with 13 bases in between. This CDR3 has 12 amino acids. Germline V gives CDR1 MDHEN, CDR2 SYDVKM. This CDR3 is CASRATGFGYTF. The CDR3 DNA reads TGTGCCAGCAGGGCCACAGGGTTCGGCTACACCTTC.

The chain couples TRBV5-1 to TRBJ2-3; 10 nucleotides agree with TRBD2. V gave up 4 bases and J gave up 6 bases; unmatched junction bases: 11. This CDR3 has 16 amino acids. Germline CDR1 reads SGHRS; CDR2 reads YFSETQ. CDR3 sequence reads: CASSSGVAGGSDTQYF. CDR3 bases: TGCGCCAGCAGCAGCGGAGTAGCGGGAGGCTCCGATACGCAGTATTTT.

CDR3 sequence: CASTENLNQPQHF. The CDR3 nucleotides are TGTGCCAGCACCGAGAACCTAAATCAGCCCCAGCATTTT. The chain has TRBV6-5 and TRBJ1-5; D is unclear. Germline assignment: CDR1 MNHEY and CDR2 SVGAGI. V dropped 7 bases and J dropped 4 bases, with 11 bases sitting between them. The CDR3 covers 13 residues.

The V and J genes are TRBV7-8 and TRBJ2-7; 7 bases align to TRBD2. From germline, CDR1 is SGHVS and CDR2 FQNEAQ. The CDR3 spans 15 residues. Unmatched junction bases numbered 7, after V lost 5 bases and J lost 0 bases. CDR3 sequence reads: CASSARAGFSYEQYF. As DNA, the CDR3 is TGTGCCAGCAGCGCCAGAGCGGGATTCTCCTACGAGCAGTACTTC. The full variable domain, with the rest looked up from reference TRBV7-8 and TRBJ2-7, is GAGVSQSPRYKVAKRGQDVALRCDPISGHVSLFWYQQALGQGPEFLTYFQNEAQLDKSGLPSDRFFAERPEGSVSTLKIQRTQQEDSAVYLCASSARAGFSYEQYFGPGTRLTVT.

V is TRBV18 and J is TRBJ2-7, with 8 bases matching TRBD1. V lost 3 bases, J lost 5 bases, and 9 bases stayed unmatched. CDR1 and CDR2 from the germline V gene are KGHSH and LQKENI. The CDR3 covers 15 residues. This CDR3 is CASSPGTGFFDEQYF. CDR3 in DNA: TGTGCCAGCTCACCCGGGACAGGCTTCTTCGACGAGCAGTACTTC.

The chain joins TRBV4-2 to TRBJ2-1; 8 nucleotides line up with TRBD1. With V trimmed by 4 bases and J by 4 bases, 9 bases remained unmatched. The V gene's germline CDR1 is LGHNA and CDR2 YNFKEQ. The CDR3 extends over 16 amino acids. The CDR3 region has the DNA TGTGCCAGCAGCCGAGATTGGACAGGGAATTACAATGAGCAGTTCTTC. Protein sequence: CASSRDWTGNYNEQFF.